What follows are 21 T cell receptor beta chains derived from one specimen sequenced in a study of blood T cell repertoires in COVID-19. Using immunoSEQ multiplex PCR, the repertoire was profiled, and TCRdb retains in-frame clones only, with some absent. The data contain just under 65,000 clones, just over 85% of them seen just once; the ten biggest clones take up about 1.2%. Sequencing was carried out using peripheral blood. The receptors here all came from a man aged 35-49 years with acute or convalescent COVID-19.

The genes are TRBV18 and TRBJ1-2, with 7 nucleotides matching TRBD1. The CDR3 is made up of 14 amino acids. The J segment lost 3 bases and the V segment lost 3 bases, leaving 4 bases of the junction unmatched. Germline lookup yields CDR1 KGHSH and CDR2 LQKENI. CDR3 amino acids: CASSPGTEDYGYTF. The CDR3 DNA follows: TGTGCCAGCTCACCGGGGACAGAGGACTATGGCTACACCTTC.

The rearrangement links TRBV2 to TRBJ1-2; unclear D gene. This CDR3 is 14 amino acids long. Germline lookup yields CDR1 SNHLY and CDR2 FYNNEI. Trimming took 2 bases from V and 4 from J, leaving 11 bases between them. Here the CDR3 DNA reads TGTGCCAGCAGTGAAATTCAGGCGATCTATGGCTACACCTTC. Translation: CASSEIQAIYGYTF.

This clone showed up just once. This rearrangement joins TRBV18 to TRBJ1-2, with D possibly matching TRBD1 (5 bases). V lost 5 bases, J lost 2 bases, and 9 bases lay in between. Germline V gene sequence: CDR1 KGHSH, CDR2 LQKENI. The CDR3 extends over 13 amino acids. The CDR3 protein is CASSEGLNYGYTF. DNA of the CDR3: TGTGCCAGCTCAGAGGGACTGAACTATGGCTACACCTTC.

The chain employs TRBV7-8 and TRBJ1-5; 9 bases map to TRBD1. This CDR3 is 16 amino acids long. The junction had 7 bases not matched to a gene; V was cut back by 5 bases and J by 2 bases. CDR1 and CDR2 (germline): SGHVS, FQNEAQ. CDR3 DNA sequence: TGTGCCAGCAGCCCGGGACAGGGTGGTGGCAATCAGCCCCAGCATTTT. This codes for CASSPGQGGGNQPQHF.

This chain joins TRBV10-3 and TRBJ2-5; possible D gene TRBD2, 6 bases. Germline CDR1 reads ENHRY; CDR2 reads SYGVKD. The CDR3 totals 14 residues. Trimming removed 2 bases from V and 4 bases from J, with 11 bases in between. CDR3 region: CAISEVQGGETQYF. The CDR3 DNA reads TGTGCCATCAGTGAGGTTCAGGGAGGAGAGACCCAGTACTTC.

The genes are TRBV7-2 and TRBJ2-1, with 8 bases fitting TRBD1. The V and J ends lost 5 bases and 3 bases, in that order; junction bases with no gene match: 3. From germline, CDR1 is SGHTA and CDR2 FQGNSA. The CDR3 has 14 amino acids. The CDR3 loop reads CASSPGTGYNEQFF. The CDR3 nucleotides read TGTGCCAGCAGCCCCGGGACAGGCTACAATGAGCAGTTCTTC.

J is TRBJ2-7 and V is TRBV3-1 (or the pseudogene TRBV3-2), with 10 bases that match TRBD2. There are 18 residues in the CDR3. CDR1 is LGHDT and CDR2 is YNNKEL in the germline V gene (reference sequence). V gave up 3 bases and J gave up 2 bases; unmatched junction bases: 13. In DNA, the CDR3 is TGTGCCAGCAGCCAGGGGGTAGCGGGGGGCCTACAGGCCTACGAGCAGTACTTC. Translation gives CASSQGVAGGLQAYEQYF.

The CDR3 spells CASSISFGPYEQYF. The CDR3 bases are TGTGCCAGTAGTATATCCTTTGGCCCCTACGAGCAGTACTTC. The rearrangement joins TRBV19 to TRBJ2-7, with D unclear. The germline V and J ends were trimmed by 2 bases and 2 bases, with 10 bases remaining between them. The CDR3 is made up of 14 amino acids. The V gene's germline CDR1 is LNHDA and CDR2 SQIVND (reference sequence).

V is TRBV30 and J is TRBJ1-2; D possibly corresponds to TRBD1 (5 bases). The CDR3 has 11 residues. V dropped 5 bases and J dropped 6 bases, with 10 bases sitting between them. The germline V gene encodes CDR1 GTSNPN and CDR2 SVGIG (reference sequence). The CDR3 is CAWLGGHGYTF. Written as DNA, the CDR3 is TGTGCCTGGCTGGGGGGTCATGGCTACACCTTC.

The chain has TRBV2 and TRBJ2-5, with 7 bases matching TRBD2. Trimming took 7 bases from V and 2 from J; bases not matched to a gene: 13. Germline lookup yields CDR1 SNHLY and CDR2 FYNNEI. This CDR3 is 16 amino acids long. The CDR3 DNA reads TGTGCCAGCAAGGGAGGGAAAGCGGGTCGTCAAGAGACCCAGTACTTC. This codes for CASKGGKAGRQETQYF.

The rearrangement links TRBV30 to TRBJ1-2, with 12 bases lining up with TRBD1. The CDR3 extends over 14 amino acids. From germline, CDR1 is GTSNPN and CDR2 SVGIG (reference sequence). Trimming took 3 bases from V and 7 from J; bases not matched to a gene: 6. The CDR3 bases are TGTGCCTGGAGGGGGGACAGGGGGCGAGTTGGCTACACCTTC. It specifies CAWRGDRGRVGYTF.

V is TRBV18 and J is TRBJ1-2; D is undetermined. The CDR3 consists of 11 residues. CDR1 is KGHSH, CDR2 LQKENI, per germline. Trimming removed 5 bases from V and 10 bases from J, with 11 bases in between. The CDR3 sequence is CASSTLLDYTF. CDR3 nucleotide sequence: TGTGCCAGCTCAACCCTACTTGACTACACCTTC.

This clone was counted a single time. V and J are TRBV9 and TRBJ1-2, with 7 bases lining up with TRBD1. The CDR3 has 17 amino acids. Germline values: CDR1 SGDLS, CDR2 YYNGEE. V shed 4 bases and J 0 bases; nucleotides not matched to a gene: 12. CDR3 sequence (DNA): TGTGCCAGCAGCTCCCCAGGAAGGGACAGTACTAACTATGGCTACACCTTC. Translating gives CASSSPGRDSTNYGYTF.

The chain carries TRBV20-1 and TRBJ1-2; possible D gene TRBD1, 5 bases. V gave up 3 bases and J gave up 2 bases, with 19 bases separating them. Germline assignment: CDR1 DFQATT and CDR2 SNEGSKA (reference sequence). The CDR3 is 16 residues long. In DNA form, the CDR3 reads TGCAGTGCTAGTCGGGGTCAGGGAGGATTCAACTATGGCTACACCTTC. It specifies CSASRGQGGFNYGYTF.

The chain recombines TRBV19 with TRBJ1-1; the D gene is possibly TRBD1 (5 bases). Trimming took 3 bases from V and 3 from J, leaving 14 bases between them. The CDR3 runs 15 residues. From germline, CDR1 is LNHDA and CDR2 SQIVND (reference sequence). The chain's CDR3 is CASSILGTPHTEAFF. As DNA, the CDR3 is TGTGCCAGTAGTATTCTGGGGACTCCCCACACTGAAGCTTTCTTT.

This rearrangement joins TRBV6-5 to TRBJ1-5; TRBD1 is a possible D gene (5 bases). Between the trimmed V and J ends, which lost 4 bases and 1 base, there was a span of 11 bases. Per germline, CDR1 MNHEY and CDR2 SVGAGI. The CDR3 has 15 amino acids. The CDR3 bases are TGTGCCAGCAGTTCGCGGGGGGACAGCAATCAGCCCCAGCATTTT. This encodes CASSSRGDSNQPQHF.

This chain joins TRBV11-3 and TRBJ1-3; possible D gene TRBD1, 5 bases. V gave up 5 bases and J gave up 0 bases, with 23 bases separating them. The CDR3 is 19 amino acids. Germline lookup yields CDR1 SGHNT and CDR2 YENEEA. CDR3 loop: CASSARLGPRASSGNTIYF. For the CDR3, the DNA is TGTGCCAGCAGCGCAAGATTAGGACCCAGGGCTTCCTCTGGAAACACCATATATTTT.

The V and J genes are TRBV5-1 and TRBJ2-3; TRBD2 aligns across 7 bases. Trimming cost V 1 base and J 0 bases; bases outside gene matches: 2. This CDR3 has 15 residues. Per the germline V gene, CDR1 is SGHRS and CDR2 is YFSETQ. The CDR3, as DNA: TGCGCCAGCAGCTTGACTAGCGCTAGCACAGATACGCAGTATTTT. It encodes CASSLTSASTDTQYF.

The CDR3 nucleotides are TGTGCCACCAGTGTCTCCGGGACCAGCGGGGCCCAGTTCTTC. This sequence encodes CATSVSGTSGAQFF. V is TRBV24-1 and J is TRBJ2-1; 7 bases are shared with TRBD2. Losses at the gene ends were 5 bases for V and 13 bases for J; bases not matched to a gene: 13. The germline V gene has CDR1 KGHDR and CDR2 SFDVKD. The CDR3 length is 14 residues.

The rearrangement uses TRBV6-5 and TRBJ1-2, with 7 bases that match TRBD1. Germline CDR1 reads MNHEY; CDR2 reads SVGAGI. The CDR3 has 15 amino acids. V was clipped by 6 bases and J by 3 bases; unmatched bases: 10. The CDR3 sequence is CASRGEGASDYGYTF. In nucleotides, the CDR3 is TGTGCCAGCAGGGGTGAGGGGGCGTCGGACTATGGCTACACCTTC.

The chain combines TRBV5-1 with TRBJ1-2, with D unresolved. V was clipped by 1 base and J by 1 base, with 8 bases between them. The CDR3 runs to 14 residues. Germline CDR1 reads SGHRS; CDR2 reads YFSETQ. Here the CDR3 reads CASSLQDLNYGYTF. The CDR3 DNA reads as TGCGCCAGCAGCTTGCAGGATCTTAACTATGGCTACACCTTC.